This entry concerns a single T cell receptor (beta chain). This table comes from immunoSEQ multiplex PCR, and its TCRdb copy is limited to in-frame clones, with some not included. Of tens of thousands of clones in the sample, about 94% were seen once. V lost 6 bases, J lost 4 bases, and 15 bases lay in between. Germline V lookup: CDR1 MNHEY, CDR2 SVGAGI. The CDR3 spans 14 residues. These data come from a study of cytomegalovirus exposure and HLA in healthy donors. The source of this sequence is a man younger than 35 in good health and CMV-seropositive. Sequencing was performed on PBMCs. This chain connects TRBV6-5 to TRBJ1-1; D is perhaps TRBD1 (6 bases). CDR3 sequence: CASSWTAASTEAFF. The CDR3 region has the DNA TGTGCCAGCAGCTGGACAGCGGCGAGCACTGAAGCTTTCTTT.